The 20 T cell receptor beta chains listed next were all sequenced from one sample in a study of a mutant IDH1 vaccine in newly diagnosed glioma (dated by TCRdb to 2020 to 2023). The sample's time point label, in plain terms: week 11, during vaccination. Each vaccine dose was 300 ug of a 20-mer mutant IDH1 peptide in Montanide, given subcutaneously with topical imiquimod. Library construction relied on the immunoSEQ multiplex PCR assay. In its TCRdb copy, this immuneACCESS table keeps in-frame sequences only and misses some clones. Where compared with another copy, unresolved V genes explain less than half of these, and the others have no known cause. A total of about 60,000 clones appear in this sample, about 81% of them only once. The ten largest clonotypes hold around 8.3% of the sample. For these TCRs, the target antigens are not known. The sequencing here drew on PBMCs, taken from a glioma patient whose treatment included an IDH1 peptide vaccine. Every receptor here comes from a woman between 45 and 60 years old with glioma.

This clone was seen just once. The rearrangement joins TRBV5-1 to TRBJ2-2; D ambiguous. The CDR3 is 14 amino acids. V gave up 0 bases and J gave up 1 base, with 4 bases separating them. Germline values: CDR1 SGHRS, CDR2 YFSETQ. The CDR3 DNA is TGCGCCAGCAGCTTGGACCGGAACACCGGGGAGCTGTTTTTT. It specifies CASSLDRNTGELFF.

The CDR3 reads CASSYIAGYTEAFF. Written as DNA, the CDR3 is TGTGCCAGCAGCTATATAGCCGGATACACTGAAGCTTTCTTT. This chain joins TRBV7-2 and TRBJ1-1, with D uncertain. V dropped 4 bases and J dropped 3 bases, with 12 bases sitting between them. CDR3 size: 14 residues. The germline V gene has CDR1 SGHTA and CDR2 FQGNSA.

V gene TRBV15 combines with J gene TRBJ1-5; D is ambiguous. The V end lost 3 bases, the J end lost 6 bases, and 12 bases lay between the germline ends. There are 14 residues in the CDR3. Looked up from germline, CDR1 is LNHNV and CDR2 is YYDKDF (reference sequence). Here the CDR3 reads CATSRSAYGQPQHF. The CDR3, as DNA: TGTGCCACCAGCAGGTCGGCGTATGGTCAGCCCCAGCATTTT.

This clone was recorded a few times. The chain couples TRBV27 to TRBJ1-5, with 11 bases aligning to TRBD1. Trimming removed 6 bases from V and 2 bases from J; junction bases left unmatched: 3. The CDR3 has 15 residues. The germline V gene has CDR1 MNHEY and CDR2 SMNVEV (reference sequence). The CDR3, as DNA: TGTGCCAGCAGGGGGACAGGGGGTGGCAATCAGCCCCAGCATTTT. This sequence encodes CASRGTGGGNQPQHF.

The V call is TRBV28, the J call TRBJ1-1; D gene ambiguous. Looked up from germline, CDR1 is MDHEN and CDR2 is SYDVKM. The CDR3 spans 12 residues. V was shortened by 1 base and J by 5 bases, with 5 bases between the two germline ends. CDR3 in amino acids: CASSLFITEAFF. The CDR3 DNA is TGTGCCAGCAGTTTATTTATAACTGAAGCTTTCTTT.

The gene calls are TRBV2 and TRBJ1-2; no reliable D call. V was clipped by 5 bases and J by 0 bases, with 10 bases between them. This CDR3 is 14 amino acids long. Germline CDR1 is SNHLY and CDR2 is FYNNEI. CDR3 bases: TGTGCCAGCAGTTCTGGGTCGGCTAACTATGGCTACACCTTC. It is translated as CASSSGSANYGYTF. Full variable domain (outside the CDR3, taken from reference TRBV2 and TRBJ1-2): EPEVTQTPSHQVTQMGQEVILRCVPISNHLYFYWYRQILGQKVEFLVSFYNNEISEKSEIFDDQFSVERPDGSNFTLKIRSTKLEDSAMYFCASSSGSANYGYTFGSGTRLTVV.

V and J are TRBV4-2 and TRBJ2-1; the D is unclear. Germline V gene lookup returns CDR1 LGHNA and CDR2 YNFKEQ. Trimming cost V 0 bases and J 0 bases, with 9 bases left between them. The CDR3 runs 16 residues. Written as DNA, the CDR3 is TGTGCCAGCAGCCAAGAGGGCGAGAGCTCCTACAATGAGCAGTTCTTC. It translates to CASSQEGESSYNEQFF.

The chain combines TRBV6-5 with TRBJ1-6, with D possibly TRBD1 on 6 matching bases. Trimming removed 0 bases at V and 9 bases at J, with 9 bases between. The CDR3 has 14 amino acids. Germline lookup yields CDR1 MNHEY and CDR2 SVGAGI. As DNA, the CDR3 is TGTGCCAGCAGTTACTCCTACAGGGTTTCACCCCTCCACTTT. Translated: CASSYSYRVSPLHF.

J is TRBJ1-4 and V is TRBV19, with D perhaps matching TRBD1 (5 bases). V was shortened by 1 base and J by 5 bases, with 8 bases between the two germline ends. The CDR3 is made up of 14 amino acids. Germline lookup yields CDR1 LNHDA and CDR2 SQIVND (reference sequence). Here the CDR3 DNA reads TGTGCCAGTAGTATAGCAGGGAGAAATGAAAAACTGTTTTTT. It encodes CASSIAGRNEKLFF.

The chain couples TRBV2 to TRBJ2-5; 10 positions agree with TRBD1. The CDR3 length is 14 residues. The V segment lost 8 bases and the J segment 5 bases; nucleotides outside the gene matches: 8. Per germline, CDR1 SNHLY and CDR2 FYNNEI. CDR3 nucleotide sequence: TGTGCCAGCGCTAATGGACAGGGGGGGGAGACCCAGTACTTC. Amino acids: CASANGQGGETQYF.

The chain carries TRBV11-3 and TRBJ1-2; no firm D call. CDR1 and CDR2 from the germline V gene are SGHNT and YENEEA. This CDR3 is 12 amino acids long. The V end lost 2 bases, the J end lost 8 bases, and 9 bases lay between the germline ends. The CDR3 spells CASSLSVMGYTF. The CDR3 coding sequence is TGTGCCAGCAGCTTATCTGTGATGGGCTACACCTTC.

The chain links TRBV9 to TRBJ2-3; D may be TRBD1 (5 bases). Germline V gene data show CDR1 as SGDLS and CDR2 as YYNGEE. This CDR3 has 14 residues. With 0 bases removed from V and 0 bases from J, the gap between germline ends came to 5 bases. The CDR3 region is CASSVAGSTDTQYF. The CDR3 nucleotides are TGTGCCAGCAGCGTAGCAGGGAGCACAGATACGCAGTATTTT.

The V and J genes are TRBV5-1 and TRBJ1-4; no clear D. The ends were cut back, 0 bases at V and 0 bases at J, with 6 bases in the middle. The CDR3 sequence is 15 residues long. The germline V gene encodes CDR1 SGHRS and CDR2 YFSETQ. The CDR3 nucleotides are TGCGCCAGCAGCTTGGGGGGTTCAACTAATGAAAAACTGTTTTTT. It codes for CASSLGGSTNEKLFF. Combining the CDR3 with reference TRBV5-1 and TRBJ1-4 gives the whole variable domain KAGVTQTPRYLIKTRGQQVTLSCSPISGHRSVSWYQQTPGQGLQFLFEYFSETQRNKGNFPGRFSGRQFSNSRSEMNVSTLELGDSALYLCASSLGGSTNEKLFFGSGTQLSVL.

CDR3 bases: TGCGCCAGCAGCCCGGACGGATATAATGAAAAACTGTTTTTT. Its protein is CASSPDGYNEKLFF. The chain joins TRBV5-1 to TRBJ1-4; no definite D call. Germline V CDR1 and CDR2: SGHRS, YFSETQ. Trimming removed 4 bases from V and 4 bases from J, with 11 bases in between. This CDR3 is 14 amino acids long.

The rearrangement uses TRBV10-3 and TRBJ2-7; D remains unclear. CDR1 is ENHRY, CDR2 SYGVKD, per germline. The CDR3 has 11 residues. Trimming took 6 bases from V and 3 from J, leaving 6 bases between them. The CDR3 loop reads CAIRQNYEQYF. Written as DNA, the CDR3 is TGTGCCATCAGACAGAACTACGAGCAGTACTTC.

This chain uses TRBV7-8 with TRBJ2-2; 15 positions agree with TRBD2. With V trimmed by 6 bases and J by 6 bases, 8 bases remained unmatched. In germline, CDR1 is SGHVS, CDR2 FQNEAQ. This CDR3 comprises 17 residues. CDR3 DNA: TGTGCCAGCAGGGACGGGACTAGCGGGGGGCCTGCCGGGGAGCTGTTTTTT. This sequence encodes CASRDGTSGGPAGELFF.

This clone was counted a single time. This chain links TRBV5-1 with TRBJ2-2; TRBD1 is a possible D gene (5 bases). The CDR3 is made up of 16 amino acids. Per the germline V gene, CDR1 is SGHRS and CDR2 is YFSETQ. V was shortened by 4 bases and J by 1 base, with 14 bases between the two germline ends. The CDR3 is CASSLETARNTGELFF. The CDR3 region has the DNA TGCGCCAGCAGCCTAGAGACAGCGAGGAACACCGGGGAGCTGTTTTTT. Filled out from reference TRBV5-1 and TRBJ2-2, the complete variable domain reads KAGVTQTPRYLIKTRGQQVTLSCSPISGHRSVSWYQQTPGQGLQFLFEYFSETQRNKGNFPGRFSGRQFSNSRSEMNVSTLELGDSALYLCASSLETARNTGELFFGEGSRLTVL.

The CDR3 protein is CASNNFRTGESTEAFF. The CDR3 DNA is TGTGCCAGCAACAACTTTAGGACAGGGGAGAGCACTGAAGCTTTCTTT. The chain is built from TRBV7-9 and TRBJ1-1; TRBD1 matches 9 bases. The CDR3 totals 16 residues. Germline CDR1 is SEHNR and CDR2 is FQNEAQ (reference sequence). With 7 bases clipped from V and 4 bases from J, the junction kept 13 bases outside the gene matches.

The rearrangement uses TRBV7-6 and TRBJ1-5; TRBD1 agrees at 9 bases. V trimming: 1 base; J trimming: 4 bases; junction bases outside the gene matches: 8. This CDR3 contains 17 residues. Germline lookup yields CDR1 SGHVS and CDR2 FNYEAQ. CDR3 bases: TGTGCCAGCAGCTTAGGTATTGGGACAGGGATTAATCAGCCCCAGCATTTT. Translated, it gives CASSLGIGTGINQPQHF.

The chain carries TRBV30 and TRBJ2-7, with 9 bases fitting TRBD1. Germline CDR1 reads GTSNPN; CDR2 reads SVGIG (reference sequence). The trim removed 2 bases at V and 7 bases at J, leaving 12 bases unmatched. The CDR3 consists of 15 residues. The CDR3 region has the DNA TGTGCCTGGAGTCGGGGAGGGACAGGGATCGTGGAGCAGTACTTC. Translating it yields CAWSRGGTGIVEQYF.